These 26 T cell receptor beta chains share one sample of origin, sequenced in a study of cytomegalovirus exposure and HLA in healthy donors. The PCR was carried out with 60 Vbeta primers and 13 Jbeta primers. Generated by immunoSEQ multiplex PCR, the TCRdb table keeps only in-frame clones and is missing some. The table records 150,000 or so clones, roughly 83% of them present only once. The specimen was PBMCs. All receptors come from a man aged 25 to 40 in good health and CMV-seropositive.

The chain couples TRBV7-2 to TRBJ1-2; 8 bases map to TRBD1. V was pared by 6 bases and J by 5 bases, with 8 bases of the junction left unmatched. The CDR3 has 14 amino acids. Germline assignment: CDR1 SGHTA and CDR2 FQGNSA. The CDR3 coding sequence is TGTGCCAGCAGGTCGACAGGGGAGGGTTATGGCTACACCTTC. Translation: CASRSTGEGYGYTF.

This chain joins TRBV6-5 and TRBJ1-4, with D possibly TRBD1 on 5 matching bases. CDR3 length: 14 amino acids. Trimming removed 2 bases from V and 8 bases from J, with 12 bases in between. Germline values: CDR1 MNHEY, CDR2 SVGAGI. In DNA, the CDR3 is TGTGCCAGCAGTTACGCCAGGGTCGGCGAAAAACTGTTTTTT. It is translated as CASSYARVGEKLFF.

The chain links TRBV5-6 to TRBJ2-3; D is ambiguous. V was clipped by 0 bases and J by 2 bases, with 7 bases between them. CDR1 is SGHDT and CDR2 is YYEEEE in the germline V gene. This CDR3 spans 14 amino acids. CDR3 DNA: TGTGCCAGCAGCTTGGGTTGGGCCACAGATACGCAGTATTTT. Translated, it gives CASSLGWATDTQYF.

The chain recombines TRBV4-1 with TRBJ2-5, with TRBD2 matching over 10 bases. Germline CDR1 and CDR2: MGHRA and YSYEKL. J was trimmed by 5 bases and V by 6 bases; bases with no gene match: 12. CDR3 length: 16 residues. The CDR3 spells CASSEGEREGLETQYF. CDR3 nucleotide sequence: TGCGCCAGCAGTGAAGGGGAGCGGGAGGGCCTCGAGACCCAGTACTTC.

This clone was seen a handful of times. The chain has TRBV6-1 and TRBJ2-7, with D uncertain. The V end was cut by 2 bases, the J end by 1 base, with 15 bases between. The CDR3 is 16 amino acids. Germline V gene lookup returns CDR1 MNHNS and CDR2 SASEGT. The CDR3 here is CASSERGRPVSYEQYF. The CDR3 DNA is TGTGCCAGCAGTGAAAGAGGTAGGCCGGTTTCCTACGAGCAGTACTTC.

V gene TRBV2 combines with J gene TRBJ1-1, with a possible D match to TRBD1 (6 bases). Germline V gene lookup returns CDR1 SNHLY and CDR2 FYNNEI. The CDR3 consists of 17 residues. Trimming removed 6 bases at V and 4 bases at J, with 24 bases between. CDR3 residues: CASSPGQGSPRGTEAFF. The DNA for the CDR3 is TGTGCCAGCAGCCCGGGACAAGGTTCCCCTCGGGGCACTGAAGCTTTCTTT.

The chain carries TRBV5-4 and TRBJ2-7, with 7 bases aligning to TRBD2. There are 15 residues in the CDR3. From germline, CDR1 is SGHNT and CDR2 YYREEE (reference sequence). J lost 5 bases, V lost 7 bases, and 15 bases had no gene match. The CDR3, as DNA: TGTGCCAGCGGGGGGGGAGGCCCCCTTCGGAACGAGCAGTACTTC. This sequence encodes CASGGGGPLRNEQYF.

In this sample, this clone turned up a few times. This chain uses TRBV15 with TRBJ2-1, with TRBD2 identical over 9 bases. The V and J ends lost 3 bases and 5 bases, in that order; junction bases with no gene match: 8. Per the germline V gene, CDR1 is LNHNV and CDR2 is YYDKDF (reference sequence). The length of the CDR3 is 16 residues. CDR3 DNA sequence: TGTGCCACCAGCAGCGTTGCATCTAGCGGGGACAATGAGCAGTTCTTC. Protein product: CATSSVASSGDNEQFF.

The V and J genes are TRBV10-3 and TRBJ2-6, with 8 positions matching TRBD2. This CDR3 comprises 17 residues. Germline V gives CDR1 ENHRY, CDR2 SYGVKD. Trimming removed 3 bases from V and 0 bases from J; junction bases left unmatched: 4. CDR3 protein: CAISDRAGASGANVLTF. The CDR3 DNA reads as TGTGCCATCAGTGATAGAGCGGGGGCCTCTGGGGCCAACGTCCTGACTTTC.

V is TRBV11-3 and J is TRBJ2-1, with D hard to call. Germline V gene lookup returns CDR1 SGHNT and CDR2 YENEEA. CDR3 length: 13 amino acids. V shed 5 bases and J shed 5 bases, with 10 bases lying between them. CDR3 amino acids: CASSLSLNNEQFF. CDR3 bases: TGTGCCAGCAGCCTTAGTCTTAACAATGAGCAGTTCTTC.

The chain couples TRBV27 to TRBJ1-1; D is unresolved. Germline V lookup: CDR1 MNHEY, CDR2 SMNVEV (reference sequence). Trimming took 1 base from V and 6 from J, leaving 9 bases between them. CDR3 length: 13 residues. The CDR3 loop reads CASSLFERAEAFF. DNA for the CDR3: TGTGCCAGCAGTTTATTTGAGAGAGCTGAAGCTTTCTTT.

The V call is TRBV7-8, the J call TRBJ2-3, with TRBD2 as a possible D gene (6 bases). In germline, CDR1 is SGHVS, CDR2 FQNEAQ. The V and J ends lost 2 bases and 2 bases respectively, with 14 bases between them. The CDR3 covers 16 residues. The CDR3 spells CASSLSERGYTDTQYF. In DNA, the CDR3 is TGTGCCAGCAGCTTAAGTGAACGGGGGTACACAGATACGCAGTATTTT.

The chain couples TRBV5-1 to TRBJ2-7, with D hard to call. Germline CDR1 is SGHRS and CDR2 is YFSETQ. The CDR3 spans 12 residues. Trimming took 2 bases from V and 3 from J, leaving 6 bases between them. The CDR3: CASSFERYEQYF. As DNA, the CDR3 is TGCGCCAGCAGCTTTGAGCGCTACGAGCAGTACTTC.

The chain employs TRBV9 and TRBJ2-5; 13 positions agree with TRBD2. The CDR3 is 15 amino acids. Germline CDR1 and CDR2: SGDLS and YYNGEE. Trimming removed 0 bases from V and 4 bases from J; junction bases left unmatched: 0. The CDR3 loop reads CASSVGTSGRETQYF. The CDR3 nucleotides are TGTGCCAGCAGCGTAGGGACTAGCGGGAGAGAGACCCAGTACTTC.

The CDR3 loop reads CASSPRGPPNQPQHF. In DNA form, the CDR3 reads TGTGCCAGCTCACCCAGGGGGCCCCCCAATCAGCCCCAGCATTTT. The V gene is TRBV18, the J gene TRBJ1-5, with 8 bases fitting TRBD1. Per the germline V gene, CDR1 is KGHSH and CDR2 is LQKENI. The CDR3 is 15 amino acids. V was clipped by 3 bases and J by 3 bases; unmatched bases: 4.

This chain links TRBV7-2 with TRBJ2-3; no clear D gene. Trimming stripped 1 base from V and 2 bases from J, with 4 bases between. Germline V gene data show CDR1 as SGHTA and CDR2 as FQGNSA. CDR3 length: 13 residues. The CDR3 sequence: CASSLVFTDTQYF. DNA for the CDR3: TGTGCCAGCAGCTTAGTCTTCACAGATACGCAGTATTTT.

V gene TRBV18 combines with J gene TRBJ1-1; D is unclear. Germline lookup yields CDR1 KGHSH and CDR2 LQKENI. V was clipped by 4 bases and J by 4 bases, with 7 bases between them. The CDR3 extends over 12 amino acids. The CDR3 DNA is TGTGCCAGCTCACACTCGGGCACTGAAGCTTTCTTT. It specifies CASSHSGTEAFF. The full variable domain, with the rest looked up from reference TRBV18 and TRBJ1-1, is NAGVMQNPRHLVRRRGQEARLRCSPMKGHSHVYWYRQLPEEGLKFMVYLQKENIIDESGMPKERFSAEFPKEGPSILRIQQVVRGDSAAYFCASSHSGTEAFFGQGTRLTVV.

The J gene is TRBJ1-5, the V gene TRBV6-6; TRBD1 aligns across 7 bases. CDR3 length: 16 amino acids. Germline CDR1 MNHNY, CDR2 SVGAGI (reference sequence). Trimming cost V 4 bases and J 2 bases; bases outside gene matches: 8. Here the CDR3 reads CASSSILTGGNQPQHF. CDR3 sequence (DNA): TGTGCCAGCAGTTCCATCCTTACAGGGGGCAATCAGCCCCAGCATTTT.

The J gene is TRBJ2-7, the V gene TRBV7-8; 9 nucleotides line up with TRBD2. The CDR3 runs 16 residues. The V gene end was trimmed by 1 base and the J gene end by 1 base; junction bases not matched to a gene: 5. In germline, CDR1 is SGHVS, CDR2 FQNEAQ. The CDR3 nucleotides are TGTGCCAGCAGCTTAGTAGCGGGGGCCAAGTCCTACGAGCAGTACTTC. It codes for CASSLVAGAKSYEQYF.

The V gene is TRBV4-1, the J gene TRBJ1-5; D is unresolved. Trimming shortened V by 0 bases and J by 7 bases, and 7 bases separated the two germline ends. This CDR3 is built from 13 residues. From germline, CDR1 is MGHRA and CDR2 YSYEKL. The CDR3: CASSQDPRQPQHF. The DNA for the CDR3 is TGCGCCAGCAGCCAAGACCCTAGGCAGCCCCAGCATTTT.

The chain joins TRBV15 to TRBJ1-2, with D unclear. Trimming left V 4 bases short and J 5 bases short, with 11 bases between. The germline CDR1 and CDR2 sequences are LNHNV and YYDKDF (reference sequence). This CDR3 region has 13 residues. Here the CDR3 DNA reads TGTGCCACCAGCATGGCATCGTCGTATGGCTACACCTTC. Amino acids: CATSMASSYGYTF.

The chain combines TRBV30 with TRBJ1-2; D gene unclear. The V gene lost 3 bases and the J gene lost 8 bases, with 22 bases spanning the gap. The germline V gene has CDR1 GTSNPN and CDR2 SVGIG (reference sequence). CDR3 length: 15 amino acids. CDR3 coding DNA: TGTGCCTGGAGCGTTACTAGCGGGATGGATGGAGGCTACACCTTC. Protein sequence: CAWSVTSGMDGGYTF.

The rearrangement uses TRBV7-9 and TRBJ1-5; D is unresolved. Germline values: CDR1 SEHNR, CDR2 FQNEAQ (reference sequence). Trimming removed 5 bases at V and 0 bases at J, with 8 bases between. This CDR3 region has 14 residues. CDR3 in DNA: TGTGCCAGCAGCCCCTCGTCTAGCAATCAGCCCCAGCATTTT. It codes for CASSPSSSNQPQHF. The entire variable domain, with the rest obtained from reference TRBV7-9 and TRBJ1-5, is as follows: DTGVSQNPRHKITKRGQNVTFRCDPISEHNRLYWYRQTLGQGPEFLTYFQNEAQLEKSRLLSDRFSAERPKGSFSTLEIQRTEQGDSAMYLCASSPSSSNQPQHFGDGTRLSIL.

This clone was picked up one time. The chain has TRBV5-1 and TRBJ1-3; maybe TRBD1 (5 bases). CDR1 and CDR2 from the germline V gene are SGHRS and YFSETQ. This CDR3 is built from 16 residues. The V end lost 4 bases, the J end lost 0 bases, and 14 bases lay between the germline ends. CDR3 sequence reads: CASSRTGTNSGNTIYF. Here the CDR3 DNA reads TGCGCCAGCAGCCGGACGGGGACTAACTCTGGAAACACCATATATTTT.

The gene calls are TRBV5-4 and TRBJ1-2; TRBD1 aligns across 9 bases. The length of the CDR3 is 15 residues. From germline, CDR1 is SGHNT and CDR2 YYREEE (reference sequence). Trimming cost V 4 bases and J 3 bases; bases outside gene matches: 7. CDR3 loop: CASSATGGAYYGYTF. In nucleotides, the CDR3 is TGTGCCAGCAGCGCAACAGGGGGCGCGTACTATGGCTACACCTTC.

This chain uses TRBV5-1 with TRBJ1-2, with 7 bases that match TRBD1. Germline CDR1 reads SGHRS; CDR2 reads YFSETQ. The CDR3 consists of 13 residues. V shed 4 bases, J shed 2 bases, and the junction held 2 bases outside the gene matches. The CDR3 sequence is CASSRGQNYGYTF. In DNA form, the CDR3 reads TGCGCCAGCAGCAGGGGACAGAACTATGGCTACACCTTC.